This TCR beta chain came from a study of CD8+ T cells in alopecia areata. The CDR3 loop spans 14 amino acids. The V gene's germline CDR1 is SEHNR and CDR2 FQNEAQ (reference sequence). The V end was cut by 5 bases, the J end by 0 bases, with 7 bases between. Isolated RNA was reverse transcribed into cDNA used as the sequencing template. Repertoires were generated with immunoSEQ multiplex PCR, while TCRdb's copy carries only in-frame clones and drops some. Among 100,000 to 150,000 clones listed, about 47% were seen once. The V call is TRBV7-9, the J call TRBJ2-2; D gene ambiguous. The TCR originated in a human donor with alopecia areata. Sequencing was performed on CD8+ T cells sorted from blood, taken at week 0. The CDR3, as DNA: TGTGCCAGCAGCCCTGAAGCGAACACCGGGGAGCTGTTTTTT. Its translation is CASSPEANTGELFF.